This is a list of T cell receptor beta chains from one sample in a study of cytomegalovirus exposure and HLA in healthy donors. Generated by immunoSEQ multiplex PCR, the TCRdb table keeps only in-frame clones and is missing some. The sample holds over 100,000 clones, under 85% seen once. The specimen sequenced was PBMCs. The receptors shown here come from a male donor in good health and CMV-seropositive. Both conserved end residues are part of each CDR3. The D gene is left open where the match is weak. Size values are once, few and many counts, or a class for expanded clones, and some rows have none.

abundance | j_gene | v_gene | d_gene | CDR3aa | CDR3nt
. | TRBJ2-1 | TRBV5-1 | TRBD1 | CASSLGQGHESGQFF | TGCGCCAGCAGCTTGGGACAGGGCCATGAGTCGGGGCAGTTCTTC
. | TRBJ2-7 | TRBV2 | TRBD1 | CASTLERTGGNEQYF | TGTGCCAGCACCCTAGAGAGGACAGGCGGCAACGAGCAGTACTTC
. | TRBJ2-1 | TRBV6-4 | . | CASSGDAGASNEQFF | TGTGCCAGCAGCGGTGACGCAGGGGCTAGCAATGAGCAGTTCTTC
. | TRBJ2-7 | TRBV16 | TRBD1 | CASSQVRGRYEQYF | TGTGCCAGCAGCCAAGTCAGGGGGCGATACGAGCAGTACTTC
. | TRBJ1-4 | TRBV19 | . | CASSYPSGGGGIAKLFF | TGTGCCAGTAGTTACCCCTCTGGTGGAGGAGGGATAGCGAAACTGTTTTTT
few | TRBJ1-1 | TRBV6-1 | TRBD1 | CASSEVQGVGTEAFF | TGTGCCAGCAGTGAAGTACAGGGGGTCGGCACTGAAGCTTTCTTT
. | TRBJ2-7 | TRBV9 | TRBD2 | CASSVVGGSSGEQYF | TGTGCCAGCAGCGTAGTAGGCGGGAGTTCCGGCGAGCAGTACTTC
. | TRBJ1-1 | TRBV28 | . | CASMPPGVITEAFF | TGTGCCAGCATGCCCCCCGGGGTTATCACTGAAGCTTTCTTT
once | TRBJ2-1 | TRBV6-1 | TRBD2 | CASSWEGSYNEQFF | TGTGCCAGCAGTTGGGAGGGCTCCTACAATGAGCAGTTCTTC
. | TRBJ1-5 | TRBV19 | . | CASSLLDQPQHF | TGTGCCAGTAGTTTATTAGATCAGCCCCAGCATTTT
. | TRBJ2-7 | TRBV16 | TRBD2 | CASSQSLAGVYEQYF | TGTGCCAGCAGCCAATCTCTAGCGGGAGTATACGAGCAGTACTTC
. | TRBJ2-3 | TRBV5-1 | TRBD2 | CASTPLTSGGGLNTQYF | TGCGCCAGCACCCCTCTGACTAGCGGGGGGGGATTGAATACGCAGTATTTT
. | TRBJ1-1 | TRBV7-8 | TRBD1 | CASSLASRDRGLMNTEAFF | TGTGCCAGCAGCTTGGCGTCCCGGGACAGGGGGCTCATGAACACTGAAGCTTTCTTT
. | TRBJ2-5 | TRBV5-1 | . | CASSYKETQYF | TGCGCCAGCAGCTACAAAGAGACCCAGTACTTC
few | TRBJ2-1 | TRBV5-1 | TRBD1 | CASSPRTGGGNEQFF | TGCGCCAGCAGCCCCCGGACAGGGGGGGGTAATGAGCAGTTCTTC
. | TRBJ2-5 | TRBV5-1 | . | CASSLVIQETQYF | TGCGCCAGCAGCTTGGTTATTCAAGAGACCCAGTACTTC
. | TRBJ1-1 | TRBV25-1 | TRBD1 | CASSAFDRADGAFF | TGTGCCAGCAGTGCCTTCGACAGGGCGGATGGAGCTTTCTTT
. | TRBJ1-1 | TRBV7-2 | . | CASSLIWNTEAFF | TGTGCCAGCAGCTTAATATGGAACACTGAAGCTTTCTTT
few | TRBJ1-2 | TRBV15 | TRBD1 | CATSSHRDRETHYGYTF | TGTGCCACCAGCTCACACAGGGACAGGGAAACCCACTATGGCTACACCTTC
. | TRBJ2-4 | TRBV5-1 | . | CASSSATSGIQYF | TGCGCCAGCAGCTCCGCGACTAGTGGCATTCAGTACTTC
. | TRBJ2-7 | TRBV27 | . | CASSSFYEQYF | TGTGCCAGCAGTTCGTTCTACGAGCAGTACTTC
. | TRBJ2-1 | TRBV5-6 | TRBD1 | CASSLTTGTGGNNEQFF | TGTGCCAGCAGCTTAACCACCGGGACAGGGGGGAACAATGAGCAGTTCTTC
. | TRBJ2-7 | TRBV12-5 | TRBD1 | CASGGGQGAYEQYF | TGTGCTAGTGGTGGGGGACAGGGGGCCTACGAGCAGTACTTC
. | TRBJ1-2 | TRBV28 | TRBD1 | CASSPPGGLYGYTF | TGTGCCAGCAGCCCTCCAGGGGGGCTCTATGGCTACACCTTC
few | TRBJ1-2 | TRBV28 | TRBD1 | CASSLPGQGSFANYGYTF | TGTGCCAGCAGCCTCCCGGGACAGGGGAGTTTTGCCAACTATGGCTACACCTTC
. | TRBJ1-4 | TRBV28 | . | CASTNSGRGLATNEKLFF | TGTGCCAGCACCAATTCCGGGAGGGGGTTAGCAACTAATGAAAAACTGTTTTTT
few | TRBJ2-3 | TRBV7-8 | . | CASSSSTDTQYF | TGTGCCAGCAGCTCGAGCACAGATACGCAGTATTTT
. | TRBJ2-6 | TRBV2 | TRBD1 | CASSQQGQAGANVLTF | TGTGCCAGCAGTCAACAGGGGCAGGCTGGGGCCAACGTCCTGACTTTC
once | TRBJ1-1 | TRBV7-8 | TRBD1 | CASTSQSGTGANTEAFF | TGTGCCAGCACCTCCCAATCCGGGACAGGGGCTAACACTGAAGCTTTCTTT
. | TRBJ1-4 | TRBV5-1 | TRBD1 | CASSHYPQGADEKLFF | TGCGCCAGCAGCCATTACCCACAGGGGGCGGATGAAAAACTGTTTTTT
. | TRBJ2-2 | TRBV5-1 | . | CASSLGRTNTGELFF | TGCGCCAGCAGCTTGGGGCGGACGAACACCGGGGAGCTGTTTTTT
. | TRBJ1-2 | TRBV28 | . | CASSLRSRGVYGYTF | TGTGCCAGCAGTTTAAGGTCTCGGGGGGTTTATGGCTACACCTTC
few | TRBJ2-7 | TRBV6-6 | TRBD1 | CASRLQGNYEQYF | TGTGCCAGCAGACTACAGGGGAACTACGAGCAGTACTTC
once | TRBJ1-6 | TRBV9 | TRBD1 | CASSVEGTGESPLHF | TGTGCCAGCAGCGTAGAAGGGACAGGAGAGTCACCCCTCCACTTT
. | TRBJ1-2 | TRBV7-9 | TRBD1 | CASSLTRGRGYGYTF | TGTGCCAGCAGCCTAACTAGGGGGCGAGGCTATGGCTACACCTTC
once | TRBJ2-5 | TRBV6-6 | . | CASTRKSEGGETQYF | TGTGCCAGCACAAGGAAAAGCGAAGGCGGGGAGACCCAGTACTTC
. | TRBJ2-7 | TRBV5-5 | . | CASSLVFGSYEQYF | TGTGCCAGCAGCTTGGTTTTTGGCAGCTACGAGCAGTACTTC
once | TRBJ1-5 | TRBV28 | . | CASSVFSIGNRPQHF | TGTGCCAGCAGTGTGTTCAGTATTGGCAATCGGCCCCAGCATTTT
. | TRBJ2-7 | TRBV19 | TRBD1 | CASSIAGGETYEQYF | TGTGCCAGTAGTATCGCAGGGGGCGAAACCTACGAGCAGTACTTC
. | TRBJ2-4 | TRBV5-6 | . | CASSNPTGLAKNIQYF | TGTGCCAGCAGCAACCCGACAGGCCTAGCCAAAAACATTCAGTACTTC
. | TRBJ2-7 | TRBV5-1 | TRBD1 | CASSISGQGAYEQYF | TGCGCCAGCAGCATCTCGGGACAGGGGGCGTACGAGCAGTACTTC
. | TRBJ2-7 | TRBV5-1 | . | CASSLAPESSYEQYF | TGCGCCAGCAGCTTGGCTCCTGAGAGCTCCTACGAGCAGTACTTC
. | TRBJ2-5 | TRBV25-1 | TRBD1 | CASTKPGTEETQYF | TGTGCCAGCACTAAACCGGGGACAGAAGAGACCCAGTACTTC
. | TRBJ2-1 | TRBV27 | TRBD1 | CASRSLGTGVYNEQFF | TGTGCCAGCAGATCCCTCGGGACAGGGGTCTACAATGAGCAGTTCTTC
. | TRBJ1-5 | TRBV2 | . | CASTLTAGNNQPQHF | TGTGCCAGCACCCTCACAGCAGGGAACAATCAGCCCCAGCATTTT
. | TRBJ1-2 | TRBV7-2 | . | CASSSRVGYGYTF | TGTGCCAGCAGCTCCAGGGTGGGGTATGGCTACACCTTC
. | TRBJ2-3 | TRBV10-3 | TRBD2 | CAIRLTSGADTQYF | TGTGCCATCAGGTTGACTAGCGGAGCAGATACGCAGTATTTT
. | TRBJ2-5 | TRBV18 | . | CASSPPSAGRETQYF | TGTGCCAGCTCACCACCGTCAGCGGGCAGGGAGACCCAGTACTTC
. | TRBJ2-7 | TRBV5-4 | . | CASSGGHEQYF | TGTGCCAGCAGCGGAGGCCACGAGCAGTACTTC
. | TRBJ1-4 | TRBV28 | . | CASSFRGATNEKLFF | TGTGCCAGCAGTTTTAGGGGCGCAACTAATGAAAAACTGTTTTTT
. | TRBJ1-1 | TRBV19 | TRBD1 | CASSLDRAWNTEAFF | TGTGCCAGTAGCCTTGACAGGGCGTGGAACACTGAAGCTTTCTTT
few | TRBJ1-2 | TRBV13 | . | CASSLVTSFGYTF | TGTGCCAGCAGCTTAGTAACATCCTTCGGCTACACCTTC
. | TRBJ1-6 | TRBV13 | TRBD1 | CASSLGPGGQGGRSYNSPLHF | TGTGCCAGCAGCTTAGGCCCGGGAGGACAGGGGGGTCGCTCCTATAATTCACCCCTCCACTTT
. | TRBJ2-5 | TRBV5-1 | . | CASSLDRLQETQYF | TGCGCCAGCAGCTTGGACAGGCTCCAAGAGACCCAGTACTTC
. | TRBJ2-3 | TRBV14 | . | CASSQLDSSDTQYF | TGTGCCAGCAGCCAACTGGACAGCTCGGATACGCAGTATTTT